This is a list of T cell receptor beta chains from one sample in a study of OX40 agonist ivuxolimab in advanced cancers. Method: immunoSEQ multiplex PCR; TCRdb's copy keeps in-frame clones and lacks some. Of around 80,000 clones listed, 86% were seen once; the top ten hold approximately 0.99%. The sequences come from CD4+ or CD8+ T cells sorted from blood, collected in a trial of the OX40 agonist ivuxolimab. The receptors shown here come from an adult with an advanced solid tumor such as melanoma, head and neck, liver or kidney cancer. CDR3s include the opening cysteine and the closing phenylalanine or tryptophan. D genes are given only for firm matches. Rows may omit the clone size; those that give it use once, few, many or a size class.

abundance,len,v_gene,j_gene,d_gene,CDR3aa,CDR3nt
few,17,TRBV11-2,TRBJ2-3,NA,CASSPTPYRGGTDTQYF,TGTGCCAGCAGCCCGACCCCTTACAGGGGAGGGACAGATACGCAGTATTTT
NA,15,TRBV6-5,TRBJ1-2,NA,CASKPRDTESYGYTF,TGTGCCAGCAAACCGCGGGACACGGAGTCCTATGGCTACACCTTC
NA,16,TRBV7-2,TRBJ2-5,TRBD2,CASSLVAGSLQETQYF,TGTGCCAGCAGCTTAGTAGCGGGGAGCCTCCAAGAGACCCAGTACTTC
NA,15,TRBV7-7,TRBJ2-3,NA,CASSLLGARTDTQYF,TGTGCCAGCAGCTTACTGGGAGCGCGGACAGATACGCAGTATTTT
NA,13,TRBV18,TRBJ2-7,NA,CASSTGTDAEQYF,TGTGCCAGCTCAACCGGGACGGATGCCGAGCAGTACTTC
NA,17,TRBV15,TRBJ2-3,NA,CATSRDLKGMSTDTQYF,TGTGCCACCAGCAGAGATTTGAAAGGGATGAGCACAGATACGCAGTATTTT
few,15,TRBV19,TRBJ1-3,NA,CASSITGFSGNTIYF,TGTGCCAGTAGTATCACAGGGTTCTCTGGAAACACCATATATTTT
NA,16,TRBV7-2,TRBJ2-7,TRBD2,CASSRLPSGKEYEQYF,TGTGCCAGCAGCCGGCTTCCTAGCGGGAAGGAGTACGAGCAGTACTTC
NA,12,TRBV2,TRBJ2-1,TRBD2,CASTVGLAEQFF,TGTGCCAGCACCGTGGGACTAGCGGAGCAGTTCTTC
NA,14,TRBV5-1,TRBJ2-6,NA,CASRSGEGANVLTF,TGCGCCAGCAGGTCAGGGGAAGGGGCCAACGTCCTGACTTTC
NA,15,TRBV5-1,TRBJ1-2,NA,CASSLGWTENYGYTF,TGCGCCAGCAGCTTGGGATGGACCGAGAACTATGGCTACACCTTC
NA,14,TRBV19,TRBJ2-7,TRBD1,CASSQGQGAYEQYF,TGTGCCAGTAGCCAGGGACAGGGGGCCTACGAGCAGTACTTC
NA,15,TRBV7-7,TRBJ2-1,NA,CASSLARDSYNEQFF,TGTGCCAGCAGCTTAGCGCGGGACTCCTACAATGAGCAGTTCTTC
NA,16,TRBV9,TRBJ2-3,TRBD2,CASSPRGLASTDTQYF,TGTGCCAGCAGCCCGAGGGGACTAGCGAGCACAGATACGCAGTATTTT
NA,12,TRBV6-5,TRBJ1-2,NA,CASRTRAYGYTF,TGTGCCAGCAGAACGAGGGCATATGGCTACACCTTC
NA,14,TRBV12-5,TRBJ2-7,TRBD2,CANGGAGPYYEQYF,TGTGCTAATGGAGGAGCGGGGCCTTACTACGAGCAGTACTTC
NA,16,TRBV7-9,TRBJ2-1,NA,CASSQQGRSHYNEQFF,TGTGCCAGCAGCCAACAAGGACGGAGCCATTACAATGAGCAGTTCTTC
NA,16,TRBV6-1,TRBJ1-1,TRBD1,CASSEADRVGYTEAFF,TGTGCCAGCAGTGAAGCAGACAGGGTGGGATACACTGAAGCTTTCTTT
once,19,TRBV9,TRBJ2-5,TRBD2,CASSVALETTGTRQETQYF,TGTGCCAGCAGCGTAGCTCTGGAGACTACGGGGACTAGGCAAGAGACCCAGTACTTC
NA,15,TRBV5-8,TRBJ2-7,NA,CASSFSRGGYYEQYF,TGTGCCAGCAGCTTCTCCAGGGGGGGATACTACGAGCAGTACTTC
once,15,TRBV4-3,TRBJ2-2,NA,CASSQVPDPTGELFF,TGCGCCAGCAGCCAAGTCCCGGACCCCACCGGGGAGCTGTTTTTT
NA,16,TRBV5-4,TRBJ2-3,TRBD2,CASSSRSSGRTDTQYF,TGTGCCAGCAGCTCGAGGTCTAGCGGGAGGACAGATACGCAGTATTTT
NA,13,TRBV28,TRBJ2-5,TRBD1,CASSWTGKETQYF,TGTGCCAGCAGTTGGACAGGGAAAGAGACCCAGTACTTC
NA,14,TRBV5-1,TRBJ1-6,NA,CASSLAAGNSPLHF,TGCGCCAGCAGCTTGGCCGCAGGGAATTCACCCCTCCACTTT
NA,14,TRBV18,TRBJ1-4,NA,CASSPDGRTEKLFF,TGTGCCAGCTCACCGGACGGCCGGACTGAAAAACTGTTTTTT
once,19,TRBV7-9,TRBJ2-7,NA,CASSLGEVQARLKYYEQYF,TGTGCCAGCAGCTTAGGCGAGGTGCAGGCACGTTTAAAGTACTACGAGCAGTACTTC
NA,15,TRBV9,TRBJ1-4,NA,CASSPRGAVNEKLFF,TGTGCCAGCAGCCCTCGGGGAGCTGTTAATGAAAAACTGTTTTTT
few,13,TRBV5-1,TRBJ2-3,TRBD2,CASSLGTSAAQYF,TGCGCCAGCAGCTTGGGGACTAGCGCGGCGCAGTATTTT
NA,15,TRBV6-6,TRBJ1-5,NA,CASSYSPASNQPQHF,TGTGCCAGCAGTTACTCGCCGGCTAGCAATCAGCCCCAGCATTTT
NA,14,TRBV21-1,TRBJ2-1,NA,CASRGTAVPNEQFF,TGTGCCAGCCGAGGGACCGCGGTACCGAATGAGCAGTTCTTC
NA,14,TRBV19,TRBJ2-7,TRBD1,CASRPTGQGHEQYF,TGTGCCAGTAGGCCAACGGGACAGGGTCACGAGCAGTACTTC
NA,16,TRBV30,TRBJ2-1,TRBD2,CAWSDIAGVLRNEQFF,TGTGCCTGGAGTGATATAGCGGGAGTGCTCAGGAATGAGCAGTTCTTC
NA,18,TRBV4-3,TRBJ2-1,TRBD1,CASSQDARGQGGYNEQFF,TGCGCCAGCAGCCAAGATGCCCGGGGACAGGGAGGCTACAATGAGCAGTTCTTC
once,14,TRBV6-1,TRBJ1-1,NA,CASSKRQMNTEAFF,TGTGCCAGCAGTAAAAGACAGATGAACACTGAAGCTTTCTTT
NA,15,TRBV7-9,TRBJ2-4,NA,CASSGQNLAKNIQYF,TGTGCCAGCAGCGGGCAGAACCTAGCCAAAAACATTCAGTACTTC
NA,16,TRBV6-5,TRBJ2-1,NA,CASSYSIMSPGNEQFF,TGTGCCAGCAGTTACTCGATTATGTCCCCAGGGAATGAGCAGTTCTTC
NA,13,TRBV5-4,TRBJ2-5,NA,CASSLVQQETQYF,TGTGCCAGCAGCTTGGTGCAGCAAGAGACCCAGTACTTC
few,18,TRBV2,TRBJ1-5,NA,CASSEKGTRSFSNQPQHF,TGTGCCAGCAGTGAAAAGGGAACGAGAAGCTTCAGCAATCAGCCCCAGCATTTT
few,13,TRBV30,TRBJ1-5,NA,CAWTGQGDQPQHF,TGTGCCTGGACCGGGCAGGGCGATCAGCCCCAGCATTTT
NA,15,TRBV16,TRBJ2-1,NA,CASSQFDRLYNEQFF,TGTGCCAGCAGCCAATTTGACCGCCTTTACAATGAGCAGTTCTTC
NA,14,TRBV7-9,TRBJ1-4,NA,CASSTGSKNEKLFF,TGTGCCAGCAGCACAGGGTCGAAGAATGAAAAACTGTTTTTT
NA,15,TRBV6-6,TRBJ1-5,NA,CASSSQDGSNQPQHF,TGTGCCAGCAGTTCCCAGGACGGTAGCAATCAGCCCCAGCATTTT
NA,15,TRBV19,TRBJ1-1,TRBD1,CASSIGQGTATEAFF,TGTGCCAGTAGTATAGGACAGGGAACCGCCACTGAAGCTTTCTTT
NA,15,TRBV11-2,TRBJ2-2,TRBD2,CASSRVAGAGGELFF,TGTGCCAGCAGCAGGGTAGCGGGAGCGGGCGGGGAGCTGTTTTTT
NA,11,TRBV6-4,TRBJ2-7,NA,CASSDAYEQYF,TGTGCCAGCAGTGACGCTTACGAGCAGTACTTC
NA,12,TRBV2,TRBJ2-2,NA,CASSRGTGELFF,TGTGCCAGCAGCCGGGGGACCGGGGAGCTGTTTTTT
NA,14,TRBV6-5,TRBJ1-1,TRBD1,CASSLRGQGAEAFF,TGTGCCAGCTCACTACGGGGACAGGGGGCTGAAGCTTTCTTT